These 26 T cell receptor beta chains were all obtained from the same sample, sequenced in a study of shared clonotypes between healthy human individuals. CD45RO negativity and positive selection for CCR7 defined naive CD8 cells, a population that excluded terminally differentiated effector memory CD45RA+ cells. TCRdb keeps only in-frame clones here, not all; method: immunoSEQ multiplex PCR. The sample lists some 800,000 clones; 90% to 95% were seen once. The specimen was naive CD8+ T cells sorted from blood. These receptor sequences come from a man aged 25-45 years in good health.

The chain is built from TRBV19 and TRBJ2-7; D call uncertain. Germline CDR1 reads LNHDA; CDR2 reads SQIVND (reference sequence). Trimming took off 6 bases at V and 0 bases at J, with 15 bases between the two ends. The CDR3 extends over 15 amino acids. CDR3 coding DNA: TGTGCCAGTAGCCCCTCGGCTATGAGCTCCTACGAGCAGTACTTC. Protein product: CASSPSAMSSYEQYF.

V gene TRBV18 combines with J gene TRBJ2-7; 7 nucleotides align to TRBD1. Germline assignment: CDR1 KGHSH and CDR2 LQKENI. The junction had 7 bases not matched to a gene; V was cut back by 5 bases and J by 0 bases. The CDR3 runs to 15 residues. The DNA for the CDR3 is TGTGCCAGCTCAACCCCGGACAGGAGCTCCTACGAGCAGTACTTC. Its translation: CASSTPDRSSYEQYF.

The V gene is TRBV11-2, the J gene TRBJ1-4; weak D call: TRBD1 (5 bases). V dropped 6 bases and J dropped 8 bases, with 10 bases sitting between them. The germline V gene has CDR1 SGHAT and CDR2 FQNNGV. The CDR3 consists of 12 residues. The CDR3 DNA reads as TGTGCCAGCAGGGGGACCCCCGAAAAACTGTTTTTT. This codes for CASRGTPEKLFF.

The chain links TRBV11-2 to TRBJ2-3; 9 bases align to TRBD2. CDR1 is SGHAT, CDR2 FQNNGV, per germline. There are 16 residues in the CDR3. Trimming removed 3 bases from V and 4 bases from J; junction bases left unmatched: 8. CDR3 sequence: CASSFGREGPADTQYF. The CDR3 coding sequence is TGTGCCAGCAGCTTTGGGCGGGAGGGCCCCGCAGATACGCAGTATTTT. The full variable domain, in which reference TRBV11-2 and TRBJ2-3 provide the parts outside the CDR3, is EAGVAQSPRYKIIEKRQSVAFWCNPISGHATLYWYQQILGQGPKLLIQFQNNGVVDDSQLPKDRFSAERLKGVDSTLKIQPAKLEDSAVYLCASSFGREGPADTQYFGPGTRLTVL.

J is TRBJ2-5 and V is TRBV7-3; perhaps TRBD1 as D (5 bases). The CDR3 covers 15 residues. CDR1 SGHTA and CDR2 FQGTGA come from the germline V gene. V was cut by 5 bases and J by 0 bases, with 13 bases left in between. CDR3 residues: CASSDIQENQETQYF. In DNA form, the CDR3 reads TGTGCCAGCAGCGACATACAGGAGAACCAAGAGACCCAGTACTTC.

The chain couples TRBV14 to TRBJ1-2; tentatively, D is TRBD1 (5 bases). The CDR3 sequence is 18 residues long. The germline V gene encodes CDR1 SGHDN and CDR2 FVKESK. Trimming removed 3 bases from V and 7 bases from J, with 27 bases in between. CDR3 in amino acids: CASSQSRDEILGRGGYTF. CDR3 DNA sequence: TGTGCCAGCAGCCAGAGCCGGGACGAAATCCTTGGTAGGGGTGGCTACACCTTC.

This clone was seen only a few times. The CDR3 here is CASSPGVSNQPQHF. In nucleotides, the CDR3 is TGTGCCAGCAGCCCGGGGGTTAGCAATCAGCCCCAGCATTTT. V and J are TRBV7-2 and TRBJ1-5; TRBD1 might be the D (5 bases). The CDR3 loop spans 14 amino acids. Germline V gene data show CDR1 as SGHTA and CDR2 as FQGNSA. With 5 bases removed from V and 0 bases from J, the gap between germline ends came to 8 bases.

V usage is TRBV27 and J usage is TRBJ2-1, with TRBD2 as a possible D gene (6 bases). Looked up from germline, CDR1 is MNHEY and CDR2 is SMNVEV (reference sequence). V shed 6 bases and J shed 4 bases, with 13 bases lying between them. The CDR3 runs 14 residues. The CDR3 DNA is TGTGCCAGCAGGGAGGAGGGAGGATACAATGAGCAGTTCTTC. Translating it yields CASREEGGYNEQFF.

The V and J genes are TRBV5-1 and TRBJ2-5, with 7 positions matching TRBD1. Germline loops: CDR1 SGHRS, CDR2 YFSETQ. After removal of 5 bases from V and 5 bases from J, the junction contained 9 bases not matched to a gene. This CDR3 is 14 amino acids long. The CDR3 loop reads CASRTEQGSETQYF. The CDR3 DNA reads TGCGCCAGCAGGACGGAACAGGGGTCGGAGACCCAGTACTTC.

CDR3 loop: CASSPSGTNPSYNEQFF. In nucleotides, the CDR3 is TGTGCCAGCAGCCCTTCTGGGACAAATCCCTCCTACAATGAGCAGTTCTTC. The J gene is TRBJ2-1, the V gene TRBV6-4; D may be TRBD1 (6 bases). The CDR3 is made up of 17 amino acids. The germline V gene has CDR1 MRHNA and CDR2 SNTAGT. V was cut by 6 bases and J by 0 bases, with 18 bases left in between.

This chain connects TRBV7-9 to TRBJ2-5; maybe TRBD2 (6 bases). This CDR3 region has 15 residues. CDR1 and CDR2 (germline): SEHNR, FQNEAQ (reference sequence). In DNA, the CDR3 is TGTGCTACCCTGGCGCGGGGTACAGGCCAAGAGACCCAGTACTTC. Translating it yields CATLARGTGQETQYF. Drawing the rest from reference TRBV7-9 and TRBJ2-5, the complete variable domain is DTGVSQNPRHKITKRGQNVTFRCDPISEHNRLYWYRQTLGQGPEFLTYFQNEAQLEKSRLLSDRFSAERPKGSFSTLEIQRTEQGDSAMYLCATLARGTGQETQYFGPGTRLLVL.

V is TRBV14 and J is TRBJ1-4, with D uncertain. Trimming removed 0 bases at V and 0 bases at J, with 8 bases between. The CDR3 contains 16 residues. The germline CDR1 and CDR2 sequences are SGHDN and FVKESK. Here the CDR3 reads CASSQDTPATNEKLFF. The DNA for the CDR3 is TGTGCCAGCAGCCAAGATACACCAGCAACTAATGAAAAACTGTTTTTT. Variable domain in full (rest from reference TRBV14 and TRBJ1-4): EAGVTQFPSHSVIEKGQTVTLRCDPISGHDNLYWYRRVMGKEIKFLLHFVKESKQDESGMPNNRFLAERTGGTYSTLKVQPAELEDSGVYFCASSQDTPATNEKLFFGSGTQLSVL.

The J gene is TRBJ2-1, the V gene TRBV7-9; 10 bases are shared with TRBD1. The CDR3 has 14 residues. Per the germline V gene, CDR1 is SEHNR and CDR2 is FQNEAQ (reference sequence). Germline trimming cut 7 bases from V and 5 bases from J; bases unmatched to any gene: 5. The CDR3 sequence: CASTGTGVNNEQFF. Here the CDR3 DNA reads TGTGCCAGCACCGGGACAGGGGTAAACAATGAGCAGTTCTTC.

The rearrangement links TRBV28 to TRBJ1-1; TRBD1 might be the D (5 bases). The CDR3 extends over 14 amino acids. V was pared by 2 bases and J by 4 bases, with 11 bases between. Germline lookup yields CDR1 MDHEN and CDR2 SYDVKM. The CDR3 nucleotides read TGTGCCAGCAGTTTAGGGGGGAGGAGCACTGAAGCTTTCTTT. Protein sequence: CASSLGGRSTEAFF.

Turning to this clone: Other DNA variants within this sample encode the same CDR3. The chain combines TRBV27 with TRBJ2-7; D uncertain. Per germline, CDR1 MNHEY and CDR2 SMNVEV (reference sequence). The CDR3 sequence is 13 residues long. The V gene lost 3 bases and the J gene lost 0 bases, with 6 bases spanning the gap. CDR3 region: CASSFGASYEQYF. CDR3 nucleotide sequence: TGTGCCAGCAGTTTCGGAGCCTCCTACGAGCAGTACTTC.

J is TRBJ1-2 and V is TRBV10-3; 8 positions match TRBD1. The CDR3 runs to 12 residues. The germline V gene has CDR1 ENHRY and CDR2 SYGVKD. The junction had 4 bases not matched to a gene; V was cut back by 6 bases and J by 7 bases. CDR3 sequence: CAIREGQGGYTF. The CDR3 DNA sequence: TGTGCCATCAGAGAAGGACAGGGTGGCTACACCTTC.

The rearrangement uses TRBV2 and TRBJ2-1, with unresolved D. The CDR3 has 14 amino acids. Trimming shortened V by 8 bases and J by 4 bases, and 15 bases separated the two germline ends. Germline V lookup: CDR1 SNHLY, CDR2 FYNNEI. CDR3 sequence reads: CASVRSLMYNEQFF. In DNA, the CDR3 is TGTGCCAGCGTGAGATCCTTAATGTACAATGAGCAGTTCTTC.

The V call is TRBV9, the J call TRBJ2-1; 11 nucleotides agree with TRBD2. CDR3 length: 16 residues. Germline assignment: CDR1 SGDLS and CDR2 YYNGEE. Trimming cost V 3 bases and J 2 bases; bases outside gene matches: 4. The DNA of the CDR3 is TGTGCCAGCAGCGCACTAGCGGGAGCCACCTACAATGAGCAGTTCTTC. It yields the protein CASSALAGATYNEQFF. The whole variable domain, filled in from reference TRBV9 and TRBJ2-1, reads DSGVTQTPKHLITATGQRVTLRCSPRSGDLSVYWYQQSLDQGLQFLIQYYNGEERAKGNILERFSAQQFPDLHSELNLSSLELGDSALYFCASSALAGATYNEQFFGPGTRLTVL.

The chain couples TRBV7-8 to TRBJ1-1; no reliable D call. This CDR3 comprises 19 residues. V shed 5 bases and J shed 4 bases, with 29 bases lying between them. The germline gives CDR1 SGHVS, CDR2 FQNEAQ. CDR3 nucleotides: TGTGCCAGCAGCCCGCAGGAAAAGGAGGGCCCAATTTTTGCCACTGAAGCTTTCTTT. It encodes CASSPQEKEGPIFATEAFF.

Written as DNA, the CDR3 is TGTGCCAGCAGCTTAACTCAGGGTAACTACAATGAGCAGTTCTTC. Protein sequence: CASSLTQGNYNEQFF. The chain combines TRBV13 with TRBJ2-1; TRBD1 might be the D (5 bases). The CDR3 loop spans 15 amino acids. Germline loops: CDR1 PRHDT, CDR2 FYEKMQ (reference sequence). Between the trimmed V and J ends, which lost 2 bases and 3 bases, there was a span of 11 bases.

Notes on this clone: Other nucleotide sequences from this sample produce the same CDR3. The chain combines TRBV5-1 with TRBJ2-2, with no clear D. V lost 2 bases, J lost 5 bases, and 1 base lay in between. The CDR3 spans 11 residues. CDR1 and CDR2 from the germline V gene are SGHRS and YFSETQ. The CDR3 reads CASSFTGELFF. The CDR3 nucleotides are TGCGCCAGCAGCTTTACCGGGGAGCTGTTTTTT.

CDR3 sequence reads: CASSALAVPYEQYF. In DNA, the CDR3 is TGTGCCAGCAGTGCTCTAGCGGTTCCCTACGAGCAGTACTTC. The chain links TRBV6-1 to TRBJ2-7, with TRBD2 identical over 7 bases. The ends lost 4 bases at V and 2 bases at J; junction bases unmatched: 5. From germline, CDR1 is MNHNS and CDR2 SASEGT. The CDR3 has 14 residues.

This clone occurred a few times. At the DNA level, this CDR3 is encoded by other sequences in the same sample as well. The V gene is TRBV29-1, the J gene TRBJ1-2; no firm D call. V was cut by 0 bases and J by 3 bases, with 5 bases left in between. Germline V CDR1 and CDR2: SQVTM, ANQGSEA. This CDR3 contains 12 residues. The CDR3 DNA reads as TGCAGCGTTGAAGACAGGCACTATGGCTACACCTTC. This encodes CSVEDRHYGYTF. The full variable domain, with the rest looked up from reference TRBV29-1 and TRBJ1-2, is SAVISQKPSRDICQRGTSLTIQCQVDSQVTMMFWYRQQPGQSLTLIATANQGSEATYESGFVIDKFPISRPNLTFSTLTVSNMSPEDSSIYLCSVEDRHYGYTFGSGTRLTVV.

The chain uses TRBV7-8 and TRBJ2-7; D may be TRBD1 (7 bases). The CDR3 loop spans 17 amino acids. V shed 3 bases and J shed 3 bases, with 21 bases lying between them. In germline, CDR1 is SGHVS, CDR2 FQNEAQ. Here the CDR3 DNA reads TGTGCCAGCAGCTTGACTAGAGGGGGCGCACCCTTCTACGAGCAGTACTTC. It specifies CASSLTRGGAPFYEQYF.

This sequence joins TRBV5-1 and TRBJ2-1, with 12 bases fitting TRBD1. V shed 3 bases, J shed 15 bases, and the junction held 10 bases outside the gene matches. This CDR3 region has 14 residues. Germline CDR1 is SGHRS and CDR2 is YFSETQ. As DNA, the CDR3 is TGCGCCAGCAGCTCGGGACAGGGGGCGCCCCCTTGGTTCTTC. This translates into CASSSGQGAPPWFF.

The CDR3 bases are TGTGCCAGCACCAACGCGGGGCCTAGGAGGATGAACACTGAAGCTTTCTTT. Its translation: CASTNAGPRRMNTEAFF. The chain uses TRBV21-1 and TRBJ1-1. TRBV21-1 is designated a pseudogene. The CDR3 has 17 amino acids.